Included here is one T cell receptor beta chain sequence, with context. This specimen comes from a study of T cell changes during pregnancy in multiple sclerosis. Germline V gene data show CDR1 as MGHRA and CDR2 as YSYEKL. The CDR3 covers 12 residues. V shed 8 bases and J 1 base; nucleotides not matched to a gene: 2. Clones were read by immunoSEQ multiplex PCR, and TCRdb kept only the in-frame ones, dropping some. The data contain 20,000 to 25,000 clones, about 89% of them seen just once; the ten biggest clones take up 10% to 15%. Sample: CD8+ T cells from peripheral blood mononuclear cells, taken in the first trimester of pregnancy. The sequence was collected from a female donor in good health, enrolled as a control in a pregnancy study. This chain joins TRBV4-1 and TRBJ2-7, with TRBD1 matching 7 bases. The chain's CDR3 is CASGDSSYEQYF. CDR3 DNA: TGCGCCAGCGGGGACAGTTCCTACGAGCAGTACTTC.